Listed here are 22 T cell receptor beta chains from one sample, sequenced in a study of cytomegalovirus exposure and HLA in healthy donors. PCR primers comprised 60 Vbeta and 13 Jbeta primers. The protocol was immunoSEQ multiplex PCR, while the TCRdb copy is restricted to in-frame clones and leaves out a portion. The top ten clones hold 1.5% to 2% of a sample with some 180,000 clones, around 76% of them seen once. Sequencing was done on a sample of PBMCs. Source of these receptors: a man aged 30 to 39 in good health and CMV-seronegative.

The gene calls are TRBV19 and TRBJ2-1; possible D gene TRBD2, 6 bases. Germline assignment: CDR1 LNHDA and CDR2 SQIVND (reference sequence). Deletions cut 6 bases from V and 4 bases from J, with 13 bases between. The CDR3 has 14 residues. The CDR3 reads CASRLTSPYNEQFF. CDR3 nucleotides: TGTGCCAGTAGACTAACTAGCCCTTACAATGAGCAGTTCTTC.

The chain carries TRBV7-9 and TRBJ2-3, with TRBD2 matching 11 bases. V lost 7 bases to trimming and J lost 2 bases; unmatched junction nucleotides: 8. CDR3 size: 16 residues. The germline V gene encodes CDR1 SEHNR and CDR2 FQNEAQ (reference sequence). The CDR3 DNA reads as TGTGCCAGCATCGGACGGGGACTAGCGGTCACAGATACGCAGTATTTT. Translation: CASIGRGLAVTDTQYF. Variable domain in full (rest from reference TRBV7-9 and TRBJ2-3): DTGVSQNPRHKITKRGQNVTFRCDPISEHNRLYWYRQTLGQGPEFLTYFQNEAQLEKSRLLSDRFSAERPKGSFSTLEIQRTEQGDSAMYLCASIGRGLAVTDTQYFGPGTRLTVL.

The gene calls are TRBV2 and TRBJ2-3; tentatively, D is TRBD2 (6 bases). V was pared by 7 bases and J by 4 bases, with 12 bases between. Germline CDR1 SNHLY, CDR2 FYNNEI. This CDR3 contains 13 residues. In DNA form, the CDR3 reads TGTGCCAGCAAACCGACTAGAGCAGATACGCAGTATTTT. Protein sequence: CASKPTRADTQYF. Together with reference TRBV2 and TRBJ2-3, the CDR3 gives the full variable domain: EPEVTQTPSHQVTQMGQEVILRCVPISNHLYFYWYRQILGQKVEFLVSFYNNEISEKSEIFDDQFSVERPDGSNFTLKIRSTKLEDSAMYFCASKPTRADTQYFGPGTRLTVL.

The genes are TRBV29-1 and TRBJ2-1; no firm D call. CDR1 and CDR2 from the germline V gene are SQVTM and ANQGSEA. The CDR3 consists of 10 residues. V was clipped by 6 bases and J by 10 bases, with 10 bases between them. CDR3 coding DNA: TGCAGCGTACCATACGGGGAGCAGTTCTTC. Translation: CSVPYGEQFF.

Details on this clone: At one end, the junction sequence differs from germline, possibly due to a read error. This chain uses TRBV6-1 with TRBJ2-7; 14 nucleotides match TRBD2. CDR3 length equals 18 residues. Germline CDR1 is MNHNS and CDR2 is SASEGT. This CDR3 reads CASSETGTSGSFSYEQHF. The CDR3 DNA reads TGTGCCAGCAGTGAAACCGGGACTAGCGGGAGTTTTAGCTACGAGCAGCACTTC.

The chain carries TRBV5-1 and TRBJ1-1; 7 bases match TRBD1. CDR1 is SGHRS and CDR2 is YFSETQ in the germline V gene. With 3 bases clipped from V and 3 bases from J, the junction kept 14 bases outside the gene matches. This CDR3 is 17 amino acids long. The CDR3 nucleotides are TGCGCCAGCAGCTCGGAGGGCAGGGGGTTGTTAGACACTGAAGCTTTCTTT. It yields the protein CASSSEGRGLLDTEAFF.

This clone was picked up a small number of times. This chain uses TRBV2 with TRBJ2-3; D possibly corresponds to TRBD1 (6 bases). V was clipped by 3 bases and J by 2 bases, with 9 bases between them. The length of the CDR3 is 14 residues. The germline CDR1 and CDR2 sequences are SNHLY and FYNNEI. CDR3 sequence reads: CASSEGAVTDTQYF. The CDR3 nucleotides are TGTGCCAGCAGTGAGGGGGCGGTCACAGATACGCAGTATTTT.

The gene calls are TRBV29-1 and TRBJ1-3; D uncertain. The V and J ends lost 7 bases and 0 bases respectively, with 13 bases between them. CDR3 length equals 14 residues. The germline CDR1 and CDR2 sequences are SQVTM and ANQGSEA. CDR3 sequence reads: CSARAPGSGNTIYF. Written as DNA, the CDR3 is TGCAGCGCAAGAGCACCAGGCTCTGGAAACACCATATATTTT.

In the case of this clone: In the same sample, other DNA sequences code for this CDR3. The J gene is TRBJ2-7, the V gene TRBV7-9, with 12 positions matching TRBD1. With V trimmed by 6 bases and J by 3 bases, 6 bases remained unmatched. The CDR3 has 15 amino acids. The V gene's germline CDR1 is SEHNR and CDR2 FQNEAQ (reference sequence). The DNA for the CDR3 is TGTGCCAGCAGTGACCGGGACAGGGGGCTCTACGAGCAGTACTTC. Its translation: CASSDRDRGLYEQYF.

The chain uses TRBV5-4 and TRBJ1-2; D is ambiguous. V gave up 4 bases and J gave up 8 bases, with 24 bases separating them. Germline V gene sequence: CDR1 SGHNT, CDR2 YYREEE (reference sequence). The CDR3 sequence is 16 residues long. CDR3 sequence reads: CASSPSDPRGLFGYTF. CDR3 sequence (DNA): TGTGCCAGCAGCCCCTCAGACCCCCGCGGCCTATTCGGCTACACCTTC.

The V and J genes are TRBV18 and TRBJ2-1, with TRBD1 matching over 10 bases. Germline V gives CDR1 KGHSH, CDR2 LQKENI. The CDR3 length is 15 residues. The trim removed 0 bases at V and 10 bases at J, leaving 6 bases unmatched. CDR3: CASSPPGQGRGEQFF. CDR3 DNA: TGTGCCAGCTCACCACCGGGACAGGGGCGGGGAGAGCAGTTCTTC.

The CDR3 nucleotides are TGTGCCAGCAGCGGGCCGGGACTAGCGGTTTACAATGAGCAGTTCTTC. It translates to CASSGPGLAVYNEQFF. The V and J genes are TRBV9 and TRBJ2-1, with 11 bases that match TRBD2. This CDR3 comprises 16 residues. CDR1 and CDR2 (germline): SGDLS, YYNGEE. V was clipped by 3 bases and J by 4 bases; unmatched bases: 6.

The chain recombines TRBV5-1 with TRBJ2-2, with 9 nucleotides matching TRBD1. V shed 0 bases and J 3 bases; nucleotides not matched to a gene: 3. The CDR3 extends over 16 amino acids. Looked up from germline, CDR1 is SGHRS and CDR2 is YFSETQ. The CDR3 DNA reads TGCGCCAGCAGCTTGGTTTGGACAGGGGACACCGGGGAGCTGTTTTTT. Translating gives CASSLVWTGDTGELFF.

The rearrangement joins TRBV5-1 to TRBJ2-2; TRBD1 matches 7 bases. The germline V gene encodes CDR1 SGHRS and CDR2 YFSETQ. This CDR3 comprises 14 residues. J was trimmed by 6 bases and V by 5 bases; bases with no gene match: 7. The CDR3 region has the DNA TGCGCCAGCAGGGGGACAGTAGGACCCGGGGAGCTGTTTTTT. It specifies CASRGTVGPGELFF. Looking up the rest from reference TRBV5-1 and TRBJ2-2 gives the full variable domain: KAGVTQTPRYLIKTRGQQVTLSCSPISGHRSVSWYQQTPGQGLQFLFEYFSETQRNKGNFPGRFSGRQFSNSRSEMNVSTLELGDSALYLCASRGTVGPGELFFGEGSRLTVL.

The gene calls are TRBV4-2 and TRBJ2-5; 8 bases fit TRBD2. V was clipped by 0 bases and J by 4 bases; unmatched bases: 7. CDR1 and CDR2 (germline): LGHNA, YNFKEQ. This CDR3 contains 16 residues. CDR3 DNA sequence: TGTGCCAGCAGCCAAGATCACAGCGGGGGAACAGAGACCCAGTACTTC. Encoded protein: CASSQDHSGGTETQYF.

The genes are TRBV7-6 and TRBJ2-1, with D possibly matching TRBD2 (5 bases). V lost 3 bases and J lost 5, with 17 bases in between. Germline lookup yields CDR1 SGHVS and CDR2 FNYEAQ. CDR3 length equals 16 residues. As DNA, the CDR3 is TGTGCCAGCAGCTTTGGCGGGCTAGACGGACACAATGAGCAGTTCTTC. This codes for CASSFGGLDGHNEQFF.

V and J are TRBV5-1 and TRBJ1-6; 7 nucleotides line up with TRBD1. Germline V gene lookup returns CDR1 SGHRS and CDR2 YFSETQ. The V segment lost 3 bases and the J segment 4 bases; nucleotides outside the gene matches: 16. This CDR3 contains 19 residues. The CDR3: CASSSSRQGRFDYNSPLHF. For the CDR3, the DNA is TGCGCCAGCAGCTCATCACGACAGGGAAGGTTTGATTATAATTCACCCCTCCACTTT. The variable domain in full, completed from reference TRBV5-1 and TRBJ1-6, reads KAGVTQTPRYLIKTRGQQVTLSCSPISGHRSVSWYQQTPGQGLQFLFEYFSETQRNKGNFPGRFSGRQFSNSRSEMNVSTLELGDSALYLCASSSSRQGRFDYNSPLHFGNGTRLTVT.

This clone was found once. The V call is TRBV5-4, the J call TRBJ2-2; 10 positions agree with TRBD2. Germline V gives CDR1 SGHNT, CDR2 YYREEE (reference sequence). This CDR3 comprises 15 residues. V lost 4 bases to trimming and J lost 1 base; unmatched junction nucleotides: 1. The CDR3: CASSRTSGNTGELFF. As DNA, the CDR3 is TGTGCCAGCAGCAGGACTAGCGGGAACACCGGGGAGCTGTTTTTT.

The chain carries TRBV10-3 and TRBJ1-2; D unclear. This CDR3 has 13 amino acids. Germline V gene data show CDR1 as ENHRY and CDR2 as SYGVKD. Trimming removed 3 bases from V and 4 bases from J, with 9 bases in between. The CDR3 region is CAISDGAGYGYTF. The DNA for the CDR3 is TGTGCCATCAGTGATGGCGCAGGCTATGGCTACACCTTC.

This rearrangement joins TRBV5-1 to TRBJ1-1; D is undetermined. In germline, CDR1 is SGHRS, CDR2 YFSETQ. V was trimmed by 2 bases and J by 6 bases, leaving 11 bases between them. The CDR3 is 13 residues long. For the CDR3, the DNA is TGCGCCAGCAGCTTTGCGGGAAGCGCTGAAGCTTTCTTT. Translated, it gives CASSFAGSAEAFF.

The genes are TRBV10-3 and TRBJ1-1; TRBD1 aligns across 8 bases. The CDR3 length is 14 residues. Trimming cost V 5 bases and J 5 bases; bases outside gene matches: 7. The germline V gene has CDR1 ENHRY and CDR2 SYGVKD. The CDR3 DNA reads as TGTGCCATCAGTACAGGGGGTAGTAGGACTGAAGCTTTCTTT. It specifies CAISTGGSRTEAFF.

The genes are TRBV11-2 and TRBJ1-4; no definite D call. Trimming removed 5 bases at V and 5 bases at J, with 12 bases between. Looked up from germline, CDR1 is SGHAT and CDR2 is FQNNGV. The CDR3 contains 14 residues. Written as DNA, the CDR3 is TGTGCCAGCAGCCTGGGCGTGGCCAATGAAAAACTGTTTTTT. Protein: CASSLGVANEKLFF.